This T cell receptor beta chain was obtained from a study of beta chain features in type 1 diabetes. Study in general: Age, gender and cell yields were similar between patients and healthy donors.

The V gene's germline CDR1 is SGDLS and CDR2 YYNGEE. The CDR3 has 17 residues. Germline trimming cut 3 bases from V and 2 bases from J; bases unmatched to any gene: 5. This clone was counted only a few times. Antigen specificity is unknown. Other DNA sequences of this sample code for an identical CDR3. The entirety of the isolated RNA underwent reverse transcription, so expressed TCRB transcripts were sequenced. TCRdb's copy holds only in-frame clones and misses some; the assay was immunoSEQ multiplex PCR. The repertoire holds hundreds of thousands of clones, with 10% to 15% as singletons. Overall study findings and caveats: Patients with type 1 diabetes carried fewer insertions and had more deletions at their VDJ junctions. The naive, central memory and Treg TCRB repertoires of patients appeared to be more similar to one another than those of healthy donors.

One heparinised draw of blood, averaging around 100 mL, came from each donor. The sequencing sample was made of naive CD4+ T cells from blood. The sequence was obtained from a young man in good health. The J gene is TRBJ2-5, the V gene TRBV9, with 15 bases that match TRBD2. This CDR3 reads CASSAGLAGGGQETQYF. CDR3 DNA: TGTGCCAGCAGCGCCGGACTAGCGGGGGGGGGACAAGAGACCCAGTACTTC. Using reference TRBV9 and TRBJ2-5 for the parts outside the CDR3, the full variable domain is DSGVTQTPKHLITATGQRVTLRCSPRSGDLSVYWYQQSLDQGLQFLIQYYNGEERAKGNILERFSAQQFPDLHSELNLSSLELGDSALYFCASSAGLAGGGQETQYFGPGTRLLVL.